This section outlines one T cell receptor beta chain sequence together with its context. Its antigen is still unknown. An Oncomine TCR Beta short-read assay was used to sequence the DNA from cultured CD4+ T cells. Each CDR3 protein is one row after TCRdb ran MiXCR on the PCR reads. The sample lists around 12,000 distinct CDR3 sequences, about three fifths occurring once. There are 14 residues in the CDR3. V shed 3 bases and J shed 10 bases, with 13 bases lying between them. CDR1 LNHDA and CDR2 SQIVND come from the germline V gene (reference sequence). This entry comes from a study of vaccination and CD4 T cells after COVID-19. Sample treatment: approximately 9-day PBMC culture with coronavirus spike peptide pools or control peptides (ViraFEST assay).

Sequencing used cultured CD4+ T cells from blood, obtained after SARS-CoV-2 vaccination. The clonotype comes from a human donor with COVID-19. The rearrangement uses TRBV19 and TRBJ1-6, with unresolved D. Written as DNA, the CDR3 is TGTGCCAGTAGTATCTCTTCGGGCACCTCACCCCTCCACTTT. Its translation is CASSISSGTSPLHF. The variable domain in full, with the rest retrieved from reference TRBV19 and TRBJ1-6, is DGGITQSPKYLFRKEGQNVTLSCEQNLNHDAMYWYRQDPGQGLRLIYYSQIVNDFQKGDIAEGYSVSREKKESFPLTVTSAQKNPTAFYLCASSISSGTSPLHFGNGTRLTVT.